This is a list of T cell receptor beta chains from one sample in a study of human T cells and chemical hapten exposure. MiXCR, applied by TCRdb to the RACE reads, yields one record per CDR3 protein. This sample has 100,000 or so distinct CDR3 sequences, with roughly a tenth found just once. This specimen was whole blood, taken in connection with sensitization to the hapten diphenylcyclopropenone (DPC). These receptors were obtained from a man between 35 and 55 years old with alopecia areata. Some clones in this sample may be carry-over from other donors' samples. CDR3s leave out the opening cysteine and the closing phenylalanine or tryptophan. A D gene is named only where the DNA matches it firmly. Clone size is given for some rows only: seen once, a few or many times, or a class if the clone is expanded.

j_call: TRBJ1-5
clone_size: few
d_call: TRBD1
v_call: TRBV6-2/TRBV6-3
cdr3_aa: ASSEGTGRNQPQH

j_call: TRBJ2-7
clone_size: few
d_call: TRBD2
v_call: TRBV4-2
cdr3_aa: ASSQDFTSGRREGYEQY

j_call: TRBJ2-7
clone_size: .
d_call: TRBD1
v_call: TRBV6-5
cdr3_aa: ASSTGAIDYEQY

j_call: TRBJ1-5
clone_size: many
d_call: TRBD1
v_call: TRBV18
cdr3_aa: ASSTGQWPQH

j_call: TRBJ2-2
clone_size: .
d_call: .
v_call: TRBV18
cdr3_aa: ASSRTDSANTGELF

j_call: TRBJ1-4
clone_size: few
d_call: TRBD1
v_call: TRBV2
cdr3_aa: ASSLQGDEKLF

j_call: TRBJ1-2
clone_size: many
d_call: TRBD1
v_call: TRBV5-1
cdr3_aa: ASSRTGGDYGYT

j_call: TRBJ1-5
clone_size: many
d_call: .
v_call: TRBV12-3/TRBV12-4
cdr3_aa: ASSFGVPGGREPQH

j_call: TRBJ1-6
clone_size: few
d_call: TRBD1
v_call: TRBV14
cdr3_aa: ASSQGQGINSPLH

j_call: TRBJ2-3
clone_size: many
d_call: .
v_call: TRBV7-2
cdr3_aa: ASSSSTGTQY

j_call: TRBJ2-2
clone_size: .
d_call: .
v_call: TRBV7-9
cdr3_aa: ASSLGPGELF

j_call: TRBJ1-6
clone_size: .
d_call: .
v_call: TRBV5-1
cdr3_aa: ASSLDRTPTYNSPLH

j_call: TRBJ1-3
clone_size: few
d_call: .
v_call: TRBV28
cdr3_aa: ASSPQISSGNTIY

j_call: TRBJ1-1
clone_size: few
d_call: .
v_call: TRBV7-8
cdr3_aa: ASSVPDTEAF

j_call: TRBJ2-3
clone_size: .
d_call: TRBD2
v_call: TRBV7-2
cdr3_aa: ASSFGAGGFQDTQY

j_call: TRBJ2-7
clone_size: .
d_call: TRBD2
v_call: TRBV29-1
cdr3_aa: SVETSEYEQY

j_call: TRBJ2-2
clone_size: few
d_call: TRBD2
v_call: TRBV6-5
cdr3_aa: ASSYFLAGIGELF

j_call: TRBJ2-2
clone_size: .
d_call: TRBD2
v_call: TRBV6-5
cdr3_aa: ASSHLAGELF

j_call: TRBJ1-1
clone_size: many
d_call: .
v_call: TRBV7-8
cdr3_aa: ASSLAGMNTEAF

j_call: TRBJ2-3
clone_size: few
d_call: .
v_call: TRBV5-1
cdr3_aa: ASSPGPNTDTQY

j_call: TRBJ1-1
clone_size: many
d_call: .
v_call: TRBV30
cdr3_aa: AWYRGAGSYTEAF

j_call: TRBJ2-7
clone_size: .
d_call: .
v_call: TRBV11-2
cdr3_aa: ASSLGPGQQY

j_call: TRBJ2-5
clone_size: .
d_call: TRBD1
v_call: TRBV27
cdr3_aa: ASSYRGYQETQY

j_call: TRBJ2-2
clone_size: .
d_call: .
v_call: TRBV11-2
cdr3_aa: ASSLNIANTGELF

j_call: TRBJ2-7
clone_size: few
d_call: .
v_call: TRBV6-2/TRBV6-3
cdr3_aa: ASSLGNEQY

j_call: TRBJ1-4
clone_size: many
d_call: TRBD1
v_call: TRBV12-3/TRBV12-4
cdr3_aa: ASSLSRGSFRTNEKLF

j_call: TRBJ1-5
clone_size: .
d_call: .
v_call: TRBV30
cdr3_aa: AWRREEGQPQH

j_call: TRBJ2-3
clone_size: few
d_call: TRBD2
v_call: TRBV6-5
cdr3_aa: ASRESREGITDTQY

j_call: TRBJ2-5
clone_size: .
d_call: .
v_call: TRBV7-2
cdr3_aa: ASSFEGASRETQY

j_call: TRBJ1-1
clone_size: many
d_call: .
v_call: TRBV7-6
cdr3_aa: ASSLERSMNTEAF

j_call: TRBJ2-1
clone_size: few
d_call: .
v_call: TRBV6-5
cdr3_aa: ASSYSPSGPNNEQF

j_call: TRBJ2-5
clone_size: many
d_call: .
v_call: TRBV7-6
cdr3_aa: ASSPSRGETQY

j_call: TRBJ2-1
clone_size: few
d_call: TRBD2
v_call: TRBV5-1
cdr3_aa: ASSLGTSGTYNEQF

j_call: TRBJ2-3
clone_size: few
d_call: .
v_call: TRBV24-1
cdr3_aa: ATSDLRGAEGGDTQY

j_call: TRBJ2-1
clone_size: .
d_call: TRBD2
v_call: TRBV20-1
cdr3_aa: SATGLAGGPSSYNEQF

j_call: TRBJ1-1
clone_size: many
d_call: .
v_call: TRBV28
cdr3_aa: ASSPPGGGNTEAF

j_call: TRBJ1-4
clone_size: many
d_call: .
v_call: TRBV15
cdr3_aa: ATSREQATGTNEKLF

j_call: TRBJ1-3
clone_size: few
d_call: .
v_call: TRBV7-2
cdr3_aa: ASSLSSSQLAGNTIY

j_call: TRBJ1-4
clone_size: many
d_call: .
v_call: TRBV5-1
cdr3_aa: ASSSSRIGEKLF

j_call: TRBJ2-6
clone_size: .
d_call: .
v_call: TRBV19
cdr3_aa: ASSISRSSGANVLT

j_call: TRBJ2-1
clone_size: .
d_call: .
v_call: TRBV23-1
cdr3_aa: ASRAGTGRGEQF

j_call: TRBJ1-2
clone_size: .
d_call: .
v_call: TRBV5-1
cdr3_aa: ASSPIGAINYGYT

j_call: TRBJ2-4
clone_size: .
d_call: .
v_call: TRBV28
cdr3_aa: ASNSLYRKNIQY

j_call: TRBJ2-6
clone_size: .
d_call: .
v_call: TRBV29-1
cdr3_aa: SVKSGANVLT

j_call: TRBJ2-1
clone_size: few
d_call: TRBD2
v_call: TRBV20-1
cdr3_aa: SASLQPSGRAPRNEQF